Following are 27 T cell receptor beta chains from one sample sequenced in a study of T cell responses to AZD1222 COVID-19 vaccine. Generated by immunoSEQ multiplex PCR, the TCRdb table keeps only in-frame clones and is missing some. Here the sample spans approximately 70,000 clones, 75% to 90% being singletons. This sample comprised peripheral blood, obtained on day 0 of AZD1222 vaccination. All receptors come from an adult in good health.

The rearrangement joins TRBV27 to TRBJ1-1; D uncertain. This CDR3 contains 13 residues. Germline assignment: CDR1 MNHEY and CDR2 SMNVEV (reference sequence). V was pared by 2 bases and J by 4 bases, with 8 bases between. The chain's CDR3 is CASSLGRLTEAFF. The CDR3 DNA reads TGTGCCAGCAGTTTAGGACGGCTCACTGAAGCTTTCTTT.

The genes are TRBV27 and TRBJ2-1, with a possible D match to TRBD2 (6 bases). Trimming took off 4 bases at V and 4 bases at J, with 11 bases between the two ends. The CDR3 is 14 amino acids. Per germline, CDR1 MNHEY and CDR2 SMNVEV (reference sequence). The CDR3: CASSSASAYNEQFF. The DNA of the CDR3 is TGTGCCAGCAGTTCGGCTAGCGCGTACAATGAGCAGTTCTTC.

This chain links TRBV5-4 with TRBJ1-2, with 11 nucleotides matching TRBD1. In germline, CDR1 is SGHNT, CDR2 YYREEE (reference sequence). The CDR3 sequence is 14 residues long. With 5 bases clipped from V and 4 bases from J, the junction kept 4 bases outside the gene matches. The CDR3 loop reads CASRPGTGGYGYTF. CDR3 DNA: TGTGCCAGCAGACCCGGGACAGGGGGCTATGGCTACACCTTC.

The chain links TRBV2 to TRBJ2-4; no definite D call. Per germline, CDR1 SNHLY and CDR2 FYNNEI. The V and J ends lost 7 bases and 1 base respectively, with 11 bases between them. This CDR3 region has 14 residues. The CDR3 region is CASTSLDAKNIQYF. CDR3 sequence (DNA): TGTGCCAGCACCAGCCTAGATGCCAAAAACATTCAGTACTTC.

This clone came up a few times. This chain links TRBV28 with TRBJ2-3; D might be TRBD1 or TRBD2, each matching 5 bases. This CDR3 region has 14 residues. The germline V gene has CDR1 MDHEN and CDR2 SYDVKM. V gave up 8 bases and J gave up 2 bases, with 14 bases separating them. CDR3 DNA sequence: TGTGCCAGCTTGAGCGGAGGACACACAGATACGCAGTATTTT. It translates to CASLSGGHTDTQYF.

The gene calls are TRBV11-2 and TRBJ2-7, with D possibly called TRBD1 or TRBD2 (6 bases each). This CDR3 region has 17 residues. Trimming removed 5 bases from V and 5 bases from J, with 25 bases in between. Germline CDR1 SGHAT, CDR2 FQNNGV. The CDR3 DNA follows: TGTGCCAGCAGCAGGACGGGGGCAGTCCTTTTTACCCACGAGCAGTACTTC. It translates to CASSRTGAVLFTHEQYF.

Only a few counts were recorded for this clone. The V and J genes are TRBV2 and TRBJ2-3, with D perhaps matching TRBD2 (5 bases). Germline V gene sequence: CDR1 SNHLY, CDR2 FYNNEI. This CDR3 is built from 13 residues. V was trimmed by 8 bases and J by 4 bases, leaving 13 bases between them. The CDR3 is CASARLEADTQYF. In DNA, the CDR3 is TGTGCCAGCGCCAGATTGGAGGCAGATACGCAGTATTTT.

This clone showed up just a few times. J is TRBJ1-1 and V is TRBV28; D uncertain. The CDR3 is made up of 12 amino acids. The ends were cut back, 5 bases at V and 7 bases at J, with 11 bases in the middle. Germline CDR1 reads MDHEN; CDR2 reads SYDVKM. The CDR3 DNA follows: TGTGCCAGCAGTCAACTTACGAGTGAAGCTTTCTTT. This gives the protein CASSQLTSEAFF.

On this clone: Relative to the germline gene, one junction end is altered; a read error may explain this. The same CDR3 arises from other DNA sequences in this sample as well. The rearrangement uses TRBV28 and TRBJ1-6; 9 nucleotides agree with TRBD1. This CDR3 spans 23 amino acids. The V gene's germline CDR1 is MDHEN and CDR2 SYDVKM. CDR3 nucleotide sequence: TGTGCCAGTAGTTCTTACTCCTACAACAGGGGGCAGGGGTCGAGCTCCTATAATTCACCCCTCCACTTT. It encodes CASSSYSYNRGQGSSSYNSPLHF. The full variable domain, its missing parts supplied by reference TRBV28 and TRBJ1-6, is DVKVTQSSRYLVKRTGEKVFLECVQDMDHENMFWYRQDPGLGLRLIYFSYDVKMKEKGDIPEGYSVSREKKERFSLILESASTNQTSMYLCASSSYSYNRGQGSSSYNSPLHFGNGTRLTVT.

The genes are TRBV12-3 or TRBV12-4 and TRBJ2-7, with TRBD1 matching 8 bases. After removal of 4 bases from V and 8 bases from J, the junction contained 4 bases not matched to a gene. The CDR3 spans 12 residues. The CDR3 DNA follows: TGTGCCAGCAGTTCGACAGGGGACCAGCAGTACTTC. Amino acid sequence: CASSSTGDQQYF.

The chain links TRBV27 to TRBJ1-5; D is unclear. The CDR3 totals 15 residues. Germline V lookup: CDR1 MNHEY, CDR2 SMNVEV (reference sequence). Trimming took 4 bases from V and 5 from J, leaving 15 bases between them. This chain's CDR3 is CASSSRGVGHQPQHF. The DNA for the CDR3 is TGTGCCAGCAGTTCCCGTGGGGTAGGGCATCAGCCCCAGCATTTT.

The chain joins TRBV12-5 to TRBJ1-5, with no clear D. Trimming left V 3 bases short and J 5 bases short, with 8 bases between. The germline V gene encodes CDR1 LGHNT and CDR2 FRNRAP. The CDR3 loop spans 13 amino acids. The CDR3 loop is CASGFGVDQPQHF. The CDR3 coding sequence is TGTGCTAGTGGTTTTGGGGTGGATCAGCCCCAGCATTTT.

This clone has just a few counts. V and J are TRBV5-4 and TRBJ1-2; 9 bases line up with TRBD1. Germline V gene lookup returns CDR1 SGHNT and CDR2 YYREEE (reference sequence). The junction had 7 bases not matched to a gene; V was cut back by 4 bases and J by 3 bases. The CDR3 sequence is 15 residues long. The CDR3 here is CASSAGQGYDYGYTF. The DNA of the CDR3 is TGTGCCAGCAGCGCCGGACAGGGGTATGACTATGGCTACACCTTC.

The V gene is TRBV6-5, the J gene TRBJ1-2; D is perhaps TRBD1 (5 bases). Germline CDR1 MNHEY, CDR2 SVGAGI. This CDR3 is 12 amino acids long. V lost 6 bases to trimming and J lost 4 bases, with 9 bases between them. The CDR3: CASSRDSYGYTF. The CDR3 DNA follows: TGTGCCAGCAGCCGAGACAGCTATGGCTACACCTTC.

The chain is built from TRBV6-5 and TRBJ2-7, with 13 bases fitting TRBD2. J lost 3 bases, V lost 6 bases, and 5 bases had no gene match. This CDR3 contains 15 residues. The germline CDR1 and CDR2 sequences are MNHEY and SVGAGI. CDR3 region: CASRGTSGTFYEQYF. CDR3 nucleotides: TGTGCCAGCAGGGGGACTAGCGGGACTTTCTACGAGCAGTACTTC.

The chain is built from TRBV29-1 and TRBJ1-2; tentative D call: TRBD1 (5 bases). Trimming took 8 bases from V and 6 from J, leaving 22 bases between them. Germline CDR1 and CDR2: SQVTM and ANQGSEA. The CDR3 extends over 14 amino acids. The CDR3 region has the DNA TGCAGCTTCACCGCGGCAGGGTCCCGAGATGGCTACACCTTC. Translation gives CSFTAAGSRDGYTF.

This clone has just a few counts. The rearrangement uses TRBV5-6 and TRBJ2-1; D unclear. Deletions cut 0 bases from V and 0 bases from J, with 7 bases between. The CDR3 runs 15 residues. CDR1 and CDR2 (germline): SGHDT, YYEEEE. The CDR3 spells CASSLGGSSYNEQFF. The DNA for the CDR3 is TGTGCCAGCAGCTTGGGAGGTAGCTCCTACAATGAGCAGTTCTTC.

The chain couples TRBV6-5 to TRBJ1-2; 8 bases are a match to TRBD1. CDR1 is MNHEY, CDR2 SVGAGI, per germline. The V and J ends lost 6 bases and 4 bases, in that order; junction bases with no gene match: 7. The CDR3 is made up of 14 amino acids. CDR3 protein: CASRQDRVTYGYTF. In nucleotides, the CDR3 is TGTGCCAGCAGACAGGACAGGGTTACCTATGGCTACACCTTC.

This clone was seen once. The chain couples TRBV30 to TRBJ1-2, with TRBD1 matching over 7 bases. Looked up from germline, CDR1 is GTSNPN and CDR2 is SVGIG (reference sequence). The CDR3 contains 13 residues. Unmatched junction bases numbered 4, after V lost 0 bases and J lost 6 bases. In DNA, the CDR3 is TGTGCCTGGAGTGTCACAGGGGATAATGGCTACACCTTC. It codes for CAWSVTGDNGYTF.

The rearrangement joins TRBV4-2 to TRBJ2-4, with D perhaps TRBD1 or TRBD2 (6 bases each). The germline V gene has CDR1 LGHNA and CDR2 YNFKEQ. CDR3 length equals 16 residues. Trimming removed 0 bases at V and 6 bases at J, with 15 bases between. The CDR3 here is CASSQDPTRGVNIQYF. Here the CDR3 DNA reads TGTGCCAGCAGCCAAGATCCGACTAGGGGGGTAAACATTCAGTACTTC.

The CDR3 sequence is CASSPSGTGGRDGYTF. CDR3 DNA: TGTGCCAGCTCACCATCCGGGACAGGGGGCCGGGATGGCTACACCTTC. This chain uses TRBV18 with TRBJ1-2; 12 nucleotides match TRBD1. Germline trimming cut 2 bases from V and 6 bases from J; bases unmatched to any gene: 7. Germline CDR1 reads KGHSH; CDR2 reads LQKENI. This CDR3 has 16 amino acids.

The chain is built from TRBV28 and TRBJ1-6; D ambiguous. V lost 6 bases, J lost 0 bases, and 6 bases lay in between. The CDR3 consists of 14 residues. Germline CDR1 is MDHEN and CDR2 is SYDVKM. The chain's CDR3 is CASSSSSYNSPLHF. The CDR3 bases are TGTGCCAGCAGCTCAAGCTCCTATAATTCACCCCTCCACTTT.

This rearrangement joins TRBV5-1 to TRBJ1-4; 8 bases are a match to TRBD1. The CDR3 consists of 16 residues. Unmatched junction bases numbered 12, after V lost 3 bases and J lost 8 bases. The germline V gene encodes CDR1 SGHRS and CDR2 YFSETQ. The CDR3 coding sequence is TGCGCCAGCAGCTACGGACAGGGCGAGGTGCGGGAAAAACTGTTTTTT. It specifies CASSYGQGEVREKLFF.

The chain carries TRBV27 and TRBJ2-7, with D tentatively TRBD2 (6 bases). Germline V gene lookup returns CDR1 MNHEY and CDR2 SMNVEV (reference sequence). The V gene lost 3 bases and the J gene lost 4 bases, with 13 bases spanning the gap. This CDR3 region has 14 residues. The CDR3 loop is CASSLGTGVYEQYF. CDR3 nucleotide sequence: TGTGCCAGCAGTTTGGGGACGGGAGTATACGAGCAGTACTTC.

CDR3: CASKRGTNTEAFF. CDR3 bases: TGTGCCAGCAAGCGGGGAACGAACACTGAAGCTTTCTTT. V usage is TRBV6-5 and J usage is TRBJ1-1; unclear D gene. This CDR3 region has 13 residues. Germline CDR1 and CDR2: MNHEY and SVGAGI. V gave up 7 bases and J gave up 1 base, with 10 bases separating them.

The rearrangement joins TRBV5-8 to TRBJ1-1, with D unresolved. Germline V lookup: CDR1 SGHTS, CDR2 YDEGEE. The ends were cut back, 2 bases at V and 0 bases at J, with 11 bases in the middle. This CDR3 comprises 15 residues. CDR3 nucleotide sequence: TGTGCCAGCAGCTTCTTACAGAAATTGAACACTGAAGCTTTCTTT. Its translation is CASSFLQKLNTEAFF.

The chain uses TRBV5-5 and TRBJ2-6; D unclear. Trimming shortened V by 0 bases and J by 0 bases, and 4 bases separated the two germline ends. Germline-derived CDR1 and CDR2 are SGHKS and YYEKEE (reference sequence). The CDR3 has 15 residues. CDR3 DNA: TGTGCCAGCAGCTTGGTTAGCTCTGGGGCCAACGTCCTGACTTTC. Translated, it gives CASSLVSSGANVLTF.